The following is a T cell receptor beta chain sequence with its context. What it binds is unknown. These data belong to a study of CD8+ T cells in alopecia areata. About the research overall: Tofacitinib treatment spanned 6 to 18 months, with 6 months off drug afterward. Study-level results: Lesional scalp exceeded normal scalp in clonality, especially in alopecia totalis/universalis.

Stated treatment: oral pan-JAK inhibitor, 5-10 mg twice daily. The V gene end was trimmed by 5 bases and the J gene end by 5 bases; junction bases not matched to a gene: 7. Germline V gene data show CDR1 as SQVTM and CDR2 as ANQGSEA. The CDR3 runs to 14 residues. RNA was extracted and reverse transcribed into cDNA as the sequencing template. Only in-frame clones appear in the TCRdb table, and some are missing; sequencing was by immunoSEQ multiplex PCR. The repertoire holds about 250,000 clones, with approximately 60% as singletons. The specimen comprised CD4+ T cells sorted from blood, sampled at approximately week 51, from a patient treated with tofacitinib. This chain links TRBV29-1 with TRBJ2-2, with TRBD1 matching over 8 bases. The receptor comes from a human donor with alopecia areata. CDR3 sequence reads: CSVHGQGDTGELFF. CDR3 sequence (DNA): TGCAGCGTTCATGGACAGGGTGATACCGGGGAGCTGTTTTTT.